The rows below give T cell receptor beta chains drawn from one sample of a study of Ad26.COV2.S vaccination and SARS-CoV-2 variants. Repertoires were generated with immunoSEQ multiplex PCR, while TCRdb's copy carries only in-frame clones and drops some. The repertoire holds hundreds of thousands of clones, with around 92% as singletons. Material: peripheral blood, obtained in a trial of Ad26.COV2.S vaccine versus placebo. These receptors came from a person between 18 and 65 years old who received the Ad26.COV2.S COVID-19 vaccine or a placebo. Both conserved end residues are part of each CDR3.

V gene	CDR3 protein
TRBV7-2	CASSPARTDTQYF
TRBV7-2	CASSLDRGNTEAFF
TRBV5-1	CASSLQPTGMGETQYF
TRBV6-2/TRBV6-3	CASSHQGQRPATNEKLFF
TRBV19	CASTTTSGMLPSTDTQYF
TRBV2	CASSRDRPSSGNTIYF
TRBV6-5	CASSTWGGTYGYTF
TRBV11-2	CASSFQQYNEQFF
TRBV3-1/TRBV3-2	CASSPLAGGNSGANVLTF
TRBV7-8	CASSGTSGGADEQFF
TRBV20-1	CSARGLAVTDTQYF
TRBV3-1/TRBV3-2	CASSPLGGHTQYF
TRBV27	CASSYSGVPEAFF
TRBV19	CASSPTGAGLNTEAFF
TRBV5-1	CASSSPGQGTYGYTF